Below are 2 T cell receptor beta chains sequenced from a single sample in a study of blood T cell repertoires in COVID-19. Method: immunoSEQ multiplex PCR; TCRdb's copy keeps in-frame clones and lacks some. The table includes approximately 300,000 clones, 85% to 90% detected once. Sequenced: PBMCs or T cells enriched from blood (not recorded which). These receptors all stem from a woman in her late teens or twenties who had recovered from COVID-19.

A single count supports this clone. The chain uses TRBV28 and TRBJ1-2; a possible D gene is TRBD1 (5 bases). V lost 3 bases to trimming and J lost 6 bases, with 11 bases between them. This CDR3 spans 13 amino acids. CDR1 MDHEN and CDR2 SYDVKM come from the germline V gene. In nucleotides, the CDR3 is TGTGCCAGCAGTTTGGTACAGGTCCATGGCTACACCTTC. Residues: CASSLVQVHGYTF.

The rearrangement links TRBV2 to TRBJ1-6; 7 bases align to TRBD1. Unmatched junction bases numbered 9, after V lost 6 bases and J lost 7 bases. The CDR3 runs to 15 residues. The germline gives CDR1 SNHLY, CDR2 FYNNEI. CDR3 nucleotides: TGTGCCAGCAGCCGAAGAATGGACAGGAATTCACCCCTCCACTTT. Protein: CASSRRMDRNSPLHF.